Shown below are 22 T cell receptor beta chains from a single sample sequenced in a study of CD8+ T cells in alopecia areata (dated by TCRdb to the late 2010s). Library preparation was by the immunoSEQ multiplex PCR assay. RNA was extracted from all samples and reverse transcribed into cDNA as template for TCR sequencing. What TCRdb holds here is the immuneACCESS table cut down to in-frame rearrangements. Part of the clones is not present; checked against another copy, under half of the missing clones reflect an unresolved V gene, and the others are unexplained. In this sample the table shows about 150,000 clones, over 45% of which occur a single time. The ten largest clonotypes hold approximately 7% of the sample. The specimen was CD4+ T cells sorted from blood. These receptors originate from a human donor with alopecia areata.

The chain couples TRBV29-1 to TRBJ1-2; tentatively, D is TRBD1 (5 bases). Looked up from germline, CDR1 is SQVTM and CDR2 is ANQGSEA. This CDR3 contains 14 residues. The V and J ends lost 2 bases and 5 bases respectively, with 15 bases between them. CDR3 region: CSVERLSGMYGYTF. The CDR3 bases are TGCAGCGTTGAACGCCTCTCAGGGATGTATGGCTACACCTTC.

The chain employs TRBV10-1 and TRBJ2-2; D is perhaps TRBD1 (6 bases). The CDR3 sequence is 16 residues long. Germline V gives CDR1 WNHNN, CDR2 SYGVQD (reference sequence). V shed 6 bases and J shed 7 bases, with 21 bases lying between them. The CDR3 sequence: CASRQTGLTPHGELFF. The CDR3 bases are TGCGCCAGCAGGCAGACAGGCCTAACCCCCCACGGGGAGCTGTTTTTT.

Concerning this clone: The sample carries other DNA sequences with the same CDR3. The chain carries TRBV30 and TRBJ2-2; D tentatively fits TRBD1 or TRBD2 (5 bases each). This CDR3 region has 14 residues. The V end was cut by 5 bases, the J end by 4 bases, with 14 bases between. Germline CDR1 is GTSNPN and CDR2 is SVGIG (reference sequence). This CDR3 reads CAWSPGQSTGELFF. The DNA for the CDR3 is TGTGCCTGGTCACCGGGGCAGTCCACCGGGGAGCTGTTTTTT.

Turning to this clone: Other nucleotide sequences from this sample produce the same CDR3. The rearrangement links TRBV5-1 to TRBJ1-1, with D hard to call. This CDR3 has 13 amino acids. V was pared by 0 bases and J by 3 bases, with 6 bases between. Germline assignment: CDR1 SGHRS and CDR2 YFSETQ. The CDR3 here is CASSLDRDTEAFF. The CDR3 nucleotides are TGCGCCAGCAGCTTGGACCGGGACACTGAAGCTTTCTTT.

The V and J genes are TRBV30 and TRBJ2-5; 13 nucleotides align to TRBD2. From germline, CDR1 is GTSNPN and CDR2 SVGIG (reference sequence). This CDR3 is 14 amino acids long. Trimming at V came to 1 base and at J to 9 bases, leaving 5 bases not matched to a gene. The CDR3 DNA follows: TGTGCCTGGAGTGCGCCGGGACTAGCGGGACCCCAGTACTTC. It specifies CAWSAPGLAGPQYF.

This clone was observed a handful of times. V is TRBV28 and J is TRBJ2-1; 7 bases map to TRBD1. The CDR3 is made up of 14 amino acids. The V segment lost 5 bases and the J segment 6 bases; nucleotides outside the gene matches: 7. The germline V gene has CDR1 MDHEN and CDR2 SYDVKM. CDR3 loop: CASSKAGGINEQFF. DNA of the CDR3: TGTGCCAGCAGTAAAGCAGGGGGTATCAATGAGCAGTTCTTC.

This clone was counted between two and nine times. The chain couples TRBV19 to TRBJ2-1; 13 nucleotides line up with TRBD2. V lost 5 bases to trimming and J lost 6 bases; unmatched junction nucleotides: 7. The CDR3 is made up of 16 amino acids. CDR1 is LNHDA and CDR2 is SQIVND in the germline V gene (reference sequence). CDR3 sequence reads: CASSAHGTSGINEQFF. CDR3 coding DNA: TGTGCCAGTAGTGCTCACGGGACTAGCGGGATCAATGAGCAGTTCTTC.

The CDR3 sequence: CSVAHGNTGELFF. The CDR3 DNA sequence: TGCAGCGTTGCTCACGGTAACACCGGGGAGCTGTTTTTT. The chain combines TRBV29-1 with TRBJ2-2; no reliable D call. The V gene lost 4 bases and the J gene lost 2 bases, with 8 bases spanning the gap. The CDR3 is 13 residues long. The germline CDR1 and CDR2 sequences are SQVTM and ANQGSEA.

V gene TRBV7-3 combines with J gene TRBJ2-3; D is undetermined. Between the trimmed V and J ends, which lost 5 bases and 6 bases, there was a span of 18 bases. Germline V gene sequence: CDR1 SGHTA, CDR2 FQGTGA. This CDR3 is 15 amino acids long. The CDR3 loop reads CASSTGPTLSDTQYF. The CDR3 bases are TGTGCCAGCAGCACCGGGCCAACGTTGAGTGATACGCAGTATTTT.

This chain joins TRBV5-1 and TRBJ1-1, with a weak D call TRBD1 (6 bases). The germline gives CDR1 SGHRS, CDR2 YFSETQ. The CDR3 is 17 amino acids. V lost 0 bases to trimming and J lost 3 bases, with 18 bases between them. The CDR3 protein is CASSLAARGVVDTEAFF. The CDR3 DNA reads TGCGCCAGCAGCTTGGCGGCCAGGGGCGTGGTAGACACTGAAGCTTTCTTT.

The chain has TRBV11-3 and TRBJ2-5; D perhaps matches TRBD1 (6 bases). From germline, CDR1 is SGHNT and CDR2 YENEEA. The CDR3 has 13 residues. Trimming took 5 bases from V and 4 from J, leaving 11 bases between them. The CDR3 DNA follows: TGTGCCAGCAGCAAGAGGGGGTCAGAGACCCAGTACTTC. This codes for CASSKRGSETQYF.

This clone was picked up a small number of times. This chain joins TRBV29-1 and TRBJ1-3; D not resolved. CDR1 and CDR2 from the germline V gene are SQVTM and ANQGSEA. The CDR3 contains 14 residues. V gave up 7 bases and J gave up 4 bases, with 17 bases separating them. The CDR3 DNA follows: TGCAGCGCTAAATACACTCTGTCCGGAAACACCATATATTTT. Protein: CSAKYTLSGNTIYF.

The chain combines TRBV5-8 with TRBJ2-1, with D tentatively TRBD2 (6 bases). Per the germline V gene, CDR1 is SGHTS and CDR2 is YDEGEE. With 4 bases removed from V and 10 bases from J, the gap between germline ends came to 9 bases. The CDR3 covers 11 residues. CDR3 sequence reads: CASSRRGEQFF. The CDR3 bases are TGTGCCAGCAGCCGACGGGGGGAGCAGTTCTTC.

V gene TRBV27 combines with J gene TRBJ1-1; 10 bases fit TRBD1. This CDR3 spans 15 amino acids. The V and J ends lost 2 bases and 5 bases, in that order; junction bases with no gene match: 5. Germline CDR1 MNHEY, CDR2 SMNVEV (reference sequence). The CDR3 sequence is CASSLVGQGRTEAFF. CDR3 DNA sequence: TGTGCCAGCAGTTTAGTGGGACAGGGGAGGACTGAAGCTTTCTTT.

The count of this clone is one. One end of the junction is discordant with germline, which a read error may explain. The chain has TRBV7-7 and TRBJ2-7; 12 positions agree with TRBD2. CDR3 length: 15 amino acids. The germline V gene encodes CDR1 SSHAT and CDR2 FNYEAQ (reference sequence). This chain's CDR3 is CASSFLAGGPGEQYF. In nucleotides, the CDR3 is TGTGCTAGCAGCTTTCTAGCGGGAGGGCCGGGGGAGCAGTACTTC.

This clone was picked up a small number of times. This chain uses TRBV19 with TRBJ2-5; D gene unclear. Trimming stripped 6 bases from V and 5 bases from J, with 13 bases between. This CDR3 has 13 residues. Germline V lookup: CDR1 LNHDA, CDR2 SQIVND (reference sequence). The CDR3 region has the DNA TGTGCCAGTAGCAGTGATTTGGGGGAGACCCAGTACTTC. Translation: CASSSDLGETQYF.

V gene TRBV29-1 combines with J gene TRBJ2-7; tentatively, D is TRBD1 (5 bases). In germline, CDR1 is SQVTM, CDR2 ANQGSEA. The V end was cut by 4 bases, the J end by 6 bases, with 10 bases between. The CDR3 is 11 residues long. CDR3 sequence reads: CSVGSGFEQYF. Written as DNA, the CDR3 is TGCAGCGTTGGGTCAGGGTTCGAGCAGTACTTC.

The table lists this clone with a few counts. The chain joins TRBV14 to TRBJ1-1; D is undetermined. With 4 bases removed from V and 4 bases from J, the gap between germline ends came to 13 bases. This CDR3 comprises 14 residues. CDR1 is SGHDN and CDR2 is FVKESK in the germline V gene. In nucleotides, the CDR3 is TGTGCCAGCAGCCGGCCTGGACTGCTCACTGAAGCTTTCTTT. Protein: CASSRPGLLTEAFF.

The rearrangement links TRBV2 to TRBJ2-2; no clear D gene. The V gene lost 0 bases and the J gene lost 10 bases, with 15 bases spanning the gap. Germline V gene lookup returns CDR1 SNHLY and CDR2 FYNNEI. The length of the CDR3 is 15 residues. The DNA for the CDR3 is TGTGCCAGCAGTGAAGCATCCAGGTTAAAGGTGGAGCTGTTTTTT. Protein product: CASSEASRLKVELFF.

This clone was counted only a few times. The genes are TRBV10-3 and TRBJ2-7; D might be TRBD2 (5 bases). V shed 8 bases and J shed 2 bases, with 7 bases lying between them. CDR1 and CDR2 from the germline V gene are ENHRY and SYGVKD. This CDR3 spans 11 amino acids. CDR3 loop: CAIGAAYEQYF. The CDR3 region has the DNA TGTGCCATCGGAGCGGCCTACGAGCAGTACTTC.

The chain links TRBV9 to TRBJ1-2; D is possibly TRBD1 (5 bases). Germline CDR1 is SGDLS and CDR2 is YYNGEE. Trimming took 3 bases from V and 0 from J, leaving 15 bases between them. CDR3 length: 16 amino acids. The CDR3 loop is CASSARGRRANYGYTF. As DNA, the CDR3 is TGTGCCAGCAGCGCCCGGGGACGGAGAGCTAACTATGGCTACACCTTC.

This clone was seen only a few times. This rearrangement joins TRBV5-1 to TRBJ2-1, with TRBD2 identical over 12 bases. Germline CDR1 SGHRS, CDR2 YFSETQ. The CDR3 sequence is 15 residues long. J was trimmed by 9 bases and V by 4 bases; bases with no gene match: 8. The CDR3 here is CASSMTSGSLGEQFF. The CDR3 DNA follows: TGCGCCAGCAGCATGACTAGCGGGAGTTTGGGTGAGCAGTTCTTC.